This T cell receptor (beta chain) was recovered during a study of blood T cell repertoires in COVID-19. At the level of the study: Both acute and convalescent COVID-19 samples were obtained from the United States, Italy and Spain.

Within the 2 weeks before study entry, each person in the exposed group met a COVID-19 case. Between the trimmed V and J ends, which lost 0 bases and 4 bases, there was a span of 13 bases. Germline V lookup: CDR1 SGHTA, CDR2 FQGNSA. CDR3 length equals 16 residues. Original processing notes: Amplification of reference gene primers was used by the study to estimate nucleated cell counts. TCRdb keeps only in-frame clones here, not all; method: immunoSEQ multiplex PCR. V and J calls and clone size are copied from that table; D and trimming were computed from the DNA. Of 260,000 or so clones listed, roughly 80% are singletons.

The sequence came from a woman between 40 and 50 years old who had been exposed to COVID-19. This chain joins TRBV7-2 and TRBJ1-3; weak D call: TRBD1 (5 bases). Sequencing was performed on PBMCs or T cells enriched from blood (not recorded which). Here the CDR3 reads CASSLAPAGVGNTIYF. CDR3 DNA sequence: TGTGCCAGCAGCTTAGCGCCCGCGGGGGTGGGAAACACCATATATTTT.